Sequencing of this T cell receptor beta chain was carried out in a study of T cell repertoires in cytomegalovirus infection. Study summary: Evidence of both CMV infection and a matching HLA type came from public TCR beta signatures.

With respect to this clonotype: Its target is unknown.

The CDR3 runs to 13 residues. Germline-derived CDR1 and CDR2 are MNHEY and SVGAGI. Trimming cost V 5 bases and J 4 bases, with 11 bases left between them. Study results and caveats: In two of eight donors, the top clonotype was HLA-C-restricted CMV-specific.

Via MiXCR, TCRdb re-called the reads, giving one row per CDR3 protein. The table lists under 200,000 distinct CDR3 sequences, about 28% of them singletons. The chain combines TRBV6-5 with TRBJ1-1, with a possible D match to TRBD1 (6 bases). The sequence came from a human donor in good health (CMV status not recorded). Some clones in this sample may be carry-over from other donors' samples. The sequencing input was PBMCs. CDR3 coding DNA: TGTGCCAGCAGTCAGGGGCTGGGCACTGAAGCTTTCTTT. This translates into CASSQGLGTEAFF.